The source of this TCR beta chain is a study of cytomegalovirus exposure and HLA in healthy donors. The CDR3 consists of 20 residues. Trimming shortened V by 8 bases and J by 0 bases, and 26 bases separated the two germline ends. CDR1 is MDHEN, CDR2 SYDVKM, per germline. The PCR was carried out with 60 Vbeta primers and 13 Jbeta primers. Data came from immunoSEQ multiplex PCR; TCRdb stores just in-frame clones and leaves some out. The table includes over 130,000 clones, 75% to 85% detected once. The TCR was taken from a human donor in good health. This chain connects TRBV28 to TRBJ2-6; D perhaps matches TRBD2 (6 bases). The sequenced material came from PBMCs. The CDR3 bases are TGTGCCAGCGGTATTTGGGGTTTTGGGACTCAAAGCTCTGGGGCCAACGTCCTGACTTTC. Its translation: CASGIWGFGTQSSGANVLTF.